This T cell receptor beta chain was identified during a study of cytomegalovirus exposure and HLA in healthy donors. The primer mix had 60 Vbeta and 13 Jbeta primers. TCRdb keeps only in-frame clones here, not all; method: immunoSEQ multiplex PCR. This table holds about 190,000 clones, approximately 75% found once. Germline CDR1 reads SEHNR; CDR2 reads FQNEAQ (reference sequence). The CDR3 spans 15 residues. Study observations and caveats: TCR beta V- and J-gene trimming, according to a later analysis, was linked to a missense DCLRE1C variant. The authors reported that TCR beta sequences could predict HLA-A and HLA-B alleles. These predictions were accurate for most subjects in the first cohort.

As regards this clone: What it binds is not known. At one end, the junction sequence differs from germline, possibly due to a read error.

The chain couples TRBV7-9 to TRBJ1-1, with a tentative D call TRBD1 (5 bases). This TCR was recovered from a man aged 25-40 years in good health and CMV-seropositive. Material for sequencing was PBMCs. CDR3 loop: CSSSLAPGGGTEAFF. In nucleotides, the CDR3 is TGTTCCAGCAGCTTAGCGCCGGGGGGGGGCACTGAAGCTTTCTTT.